The clone carrying this T cell receptor (beta chain) came up once. Antigen specificity is unknown. The PCR had 60 Vbeta and 13 Jbeta primers. Sequenced by immunoSEQ multiplex PCR; TCRdb stores in-frame clones only, minus some. Of around 150,000 clones listed, 50% to 75% are singletons. The CDR3 is 16 amino acids. V was pared by 8 bases and J by 3 bases, with 20 bases between. Germline V gene data show CDR1 as SEHNR and CDR2 as FQNEAQ (reference sequence). This sample is drawn from a study of cytomegalovirus exposure and HLA in healthy donors. Study-level points and caveats: In a later analysis, at a false discovery rate of 0.05, 16,951 TCR beta sequences were associated with HLA alleles. One variant, a missense change in DCLRE1C, was linked in a later analysis to TCR beta V- and J-gene trimming. A classifier reportedly called cytomegalovirus status with high sensitivity and specificity.

The sequenced sample consisted of PBMCs. This chain joins TRBV7-9 and TRBJ2-4; D may be TRBD2 (6 bases). The clonotype comes from a woman aged 55-70 years in good health and CMV-seropositive. DNA for the CDR3: TGTGCCAGCGAGAGGGACCGGGACTTGGGCAAAAACATTCAGTACTTC. Its translation is CASERDRDLGKNIQYF.